This TCR beta chain was obtained from a study of T-cell reconstitution after alpha-beta-depleted transplantation in children. Unique molecular identifiers were used in preparing the TCRbeta library. TCRdb processed the PCR reads anew with MiXCR; each CDR3 protein has one entry. The repertoire holds about 980,000 distinct CDR3 sequences, with about 29% as singletons. This specimen was PBMCs, mostly from graft donor cells, taken 360 days after TCRalphabeta/CD19-depleted stem cell transplant. The receptor's source is a boy under two years old who had a stem cell transplant for SCID, so the T cells may come from the graft donor.

CDR3 loop: CSARLGNTGELFF. For the CDR3, the DNA is TGCAGTGCTAGATTAGGGAACACCGGGGAGCTGTTTTTT. The genes are TRBV20-1 and TRBJ2-2; D gene ambiguous. Trimming shortened V by 2 bases and J by 1 base, and 5 bases separated the two germline ends. Germline-derived CDR1 and CDR2 are DFQATT and SNEGSKA (reference sequence). The CDR3 totals 13 residues.